This T cell receptor beta chain was captured in a study of CD8 T cells in Susac syndrome. On the study more broadly: There were 5 or 6 sequenced Susac syndrome patients with active disease and eight or nine in remission. When blood was collected, patients with Susac syndrome were therapy-naive, were taking corticosteroids, or were receiving intravenous immunoglobulin alone. Study-level points and caveats: TEMRA cells and active patients showed peak Susac CD8+ clonal expansion. Susac-specific public clones found in total CD8+ repertoires numbered 15 to 20, and those in CD8+ TEMRA repertoires numbered several.

Random hexamers served to reverse transcribe roughly 0.45 to 1 ug RNA. Each CDR3 protein is one row after TCRdb ran MiXCR on the immunoSEQ multiplex PCR reads. The table shows some 130,000 distinct CDR3 sequences, with around 93% occurring only once. The germline V gene has CDR1 SQVTM and CDR2 ANQGSEA. CDR3 size: 15 residues. V was clipped by 4 bases and J by 8 bases, with 20 bases between them. In the case of this clonotype: Its target is unknown.

The TCR sequence derives from a human donor with Susac syndrome. The V gene is TRBV29-1, the J gene TRBJ1-4, with D perhaps TRBD1 (5 bases). Sequenced sample: CD8+ T cells from PBMCs. CDR3 in amino acids: CSVGGSGTLGEKLFF. The CDR3 DNA is TGCAGCGTTGGGGGCTCCGGGACCCTAGGGGAAAAACTGTTTTTT.